The clone carrying this T cell receptor (beta chain) was recorded at least ten times. A junction end diverges from the germline sequence, so it may reflect a read error. The entry originates in a study of T cells in Graves' hyperthyroidism and ophthalmopathy. Researchers took RNA transcripts and amplified the TCR beta CDR3 regions from them. The HTBI primer set served for first-round RT-PCR of the TCR CDR3. A single record per CDR3 protein comes from TCRdb applying MiXCR to the multiplex PCR reads. The sample shows about 420,000 distinct CDR3 sequences, approximately 15% of them seen only once. Germline V gene lookup returns CDR1 SGHRS and CDR2 YFSETQ. This CDR3 comprises 14 residues.

The sample comprised blood. V is TRBV5-1 and J is TRBJ2-2; the D call may be TRBD1 or TRBD2 (5 bases each). This clonotype was sampled from a woman between 18 and 29 years old with Graves' hyperthyroidism. Written as DNA, the CDR3 is TGCACCAGCAGCGAAGGACGGGGCCACGGGGAGCTGTTTTTT. As protein: CTSSEGRGHGELFF.